The 14 T cell receptor beta chains given below trace back to one sample, sequenced in a study of blood T cell repertoires in COVID-19. The assay was immunoSEQ multiplex PCR, and TCRdb's table has in-frame clones only and misses some. The sample comprises about 48,000 clones, around nine tenths of which are singletons, and under 6.5% rests with the top ten. Sequenced sample: peripheral blood. The receptors were sampled from a man aged 65 to 85 with acute or convalescent COVID-19.

The V gene is TRBV5-5, the J gene TRBJ1-3, with D tentatively TRBD1 (5 bases). The CDR3 runs 14 residues. V gave up 0 bases and J gave up 5 bases, with 9 bases separating them. CDR1 and CDR2 (germline): SGHKS, YYEKEE (reference sequence). The CDR3 region is CASSLVGQRNTIYF. The CDR3 DNA reads as TGTGCCAGCAGCTTGGTGGGGCAGCGAAACACCATATATTTT.

The chain uses TRBV18 and TRBJ1-5, with D tentatively TRBD1 (5 bases). Germline lookup yields CDR1 KGHSH and CDR2 LQKENI. The V and J ends lost 5 bases and 7 bases respectively, with 21 bases between them. This CDR3 has 16 amino acids. CDR3 sequence reads: CASSNPGGDGGQPQHF. The CDR3 region has the DNA TGTGCCAGCTCAAACCCCGGGGGGGACGGAGGACAGCCCCAGCATTTT.

The V call is TRBV4-3, the J call TRBJ2-5, with TRBD2 as a possible D gene (7 bases). CDR1 is LGHNA, CDR2 YSLEER, per germline. CDR3 length: 16 amino acids. V lost 0 bases and J 5 bases, leaving 16 bases between the germline ends. The CDR3 DNA follows: TGCGCCAGCAGCCAAGATGGGAGGGGGGGCGACGAGACCCAGTACTTC. Its protein is CASSQDGRGGDETQYF.

This chain uses TRBV7-2 with TRBJ2-5, with 12 bases fitting TRBD2. The germline V gene has CDR1 SGHTA and CDR2 FQGNSA. The ends lost 0 bases at V and 7 bases at J; junction bases unmatched: 3. This CDR3 spans 15 amino acids. The DNA for the CDR3 is TGTGCCAGCAGCTTAGCACTAGCGGGGGGTGGGACCCAGTACTTC. Encoded protein: CASSLALAGGGTQYF. Combining the CDR3 with reference TRBV7-2 and TRBJ2-5 gives the whole variable domain GAGVSQSPSNKVTEKGKDVELRCDPISGHTALYWYRQSLGQGLEFLIYFQGNSAPDKSGLPSDRFSAERTGGSVSTLTIQRTQQEDSAVYLCASSLALAGGGTQYFGPGTRLLVL.

The chain has TRBV6-1 and TRBJ1-5; no clear D gene. V lost 3 bases to trimming and J lost 0 bases, with 6 bases between them. The CDR3 totals 14 residues. Germline V gene lookup returns CDR1 MNHNS and CDR2 SASEGT. Here the CDR3 DNA reads TGTGCCAGCAGTGACAGGTATAGCAATCAGCCCCAGCATTTT. Protein sequence: CASSDRYSNQPQHF.

The chain carries TRBV18 and TRBJ1-1; no clear D gene. There are 15 residues in the CDR3. Trimming pared 8 bases from V and 3 bases from J, leaving 19 bases between. Germline V gene lookup returns CDR1 KGHSH and CDR2 LQKENI. CDR3: CASTTAAGIYTEAFF. The DNA of the CDR3 is TGTGCCAGCACCACCGCCGCGGGGATTTACACTGAAGCTTTCTTT.

The chain uses TRBV9 and TRBJ1-5, with a possible D match to TRBD1 (6 bases). Trimming pared 0 bases from V and 3 bases from J, leaving 10 bases between. From germline, CDR1 is SGDLS and CDR2 YYNGEE. CDR3 length: 15 residues. Written as DNA, the CDR3 is TGTGCCAGCAGCGTAGCCGGACAGCTCAATCAGCCCCAGCATTTT. Protein sequence: CASSVAGQLNQPQHF. Full variable domain (missing parts from reference TRBV9 and TRBJ1-5): DSGVTQTPKHLITATGQRVTLRCSPRSGDLSVYWYQQSLDQGLQFLIQYYNGEERAKGNILERFSAQQFPDLHSELNLSSLELGDSALYFCASSVAGQLNQPQHFGDGTRLSIL.

Here the CDR3 reads CASRTGTGTEAFF. CDR3 bases: TGTGCCAGCAGAACCGGGACAGGGACTGAAGCTTTCTTT. This chain connects TRBV12-3 or TRBV12-4 to TRBJ1-1, with TRBD1 identical over 9 bases. With 6 bases clipped from V and 5 bases from J, the junction kept 4 bases outside the gene matches. The CDR3 loop spans 13 amino acids.

The chain uses TRBV18 and TRBJ1-6; TRBD1 matches 7 bases. Trimming at V came to 4 bases and at J to 10 bases, leaving 10 bases not matched to a gene. This CDR3 region has 15 residues. The germline CDR1 and CDR2 sequences are KGHSH and LQKENI. CDR3 sequence (DNA): TGTGCCAGCTCACGACTGACAGGGTCCGGATCACCCCTCCACTTT. Protein: CASSRLTGSGSPLHF. Together with reference TRBV18 and TRBJ1-6, the CDR3 gives the full variable domain: NAGVMQNPRHLVRRRGQEARLRCSPMKGHSHVYWYRQLPEEGLKFMVYLQKENIIDESGMPKERFSAEFPKEGPSILRIQQVVRGDSAAYFCASSRLTGSGSPLHFGNGTRLTVT.

V usage is TRBV7-2 and J usage is TRBJ2-3; maybe TRBD2 (6 bases). Trimming shortened V by 3 bases and J by 6 bases, and 7 bases separated the two germline ends. The CDR3 is 12 residues long. In germline, CDR1 is SGHTA, CDR2 FQGNSA. The CDR3 reads CASSFRGDTQYF. CDR3 coding DNA: TGTGCCAGCAGCTTCCGGGGGGATACGCAGTATTTT.

This sequence joins TRBV6-5 and TRBJ2-1, with a tentative D call TRBD2 (5 bases). Looked up from germline, CDR1 is MNHEY and CDR2 is SVGAGI. The CDR3 loop spans 15 amino acids. Trimming stripped 5 bases from V and 3 bases from J, with 14 bases between. This CDR3 is CASSKEVLNYNEQFF. The CDR3 region has the DNA TGTGCCAGCAGTAAGGAGGTTTTAAACTACAATGAGCAGTTCTTC.

J is TRBJ1-1 and V is TRBV14, with a tentative D call TRBD1 (6 bases). V lost 0 bases to trimming and J lost 6 bases, with 14 bases between them. Germline V CDR1 and CDR2: SGHDN, FVKESK. The CDR3 contains 15 residues. In DNA, the CDR3 is TGTGCCAGCAGCCAAGACCGGCGACAGGTCGCTGAAGCTTTCTTT. Protein sequence: CASSQDRRQVAEAFF.

This sequence joins TRBV7-2 and TRBJ1-2, with D unresolved. Germline CDR1 and CDR2: SGHTA and FQGNSA. Trimming stripped 4 bases from V and 8 bases from J, with 11 bases between. The CDR3 contains 12 residues. CDR3 nucleotide sequence: TGTGCCAGCAGCTACGAATCGCGGGGCTACACCTTC. It is translated as CASSYESRGYTF.

The rearrangement uses TRBV6-2 or TRBV6-3 and TRBJ1-5; D perhaps matches TRBD1 (6 bases). The CDR3 consists of 15 residues. The germline V gene encodes CDR1 MNHEY and CDR2 SVGEGT. Trimming shortened V by 4 bases and J by 6 bases, and 16 bases separated the two germline ends. CDR3 sequence reads: CASSSDSLGRQPQHF. The CDR3 DNA sequence: TGTGCCAGCAGTTCGGACAGTTTAGGTCGTCAGCCCCAGCATTTT.